The sequence of this T cell receptor (beta chain) was determined in a study of cytomegalovirus exposure and HLA in healthy donors. The study's findings and limits: The records held CMV serostatus as the only immune exposure information. In a later analysis, TCR beta V- and J-gene trimming was associated with a missense DCLRE1C variant. When presence/absence was analysed, sequencing depth was taken to be roughly uniform across donors.

Only one count was recorded for this clone. Antigen specificity is unknown. Germline loops: CDR1 SGHRS, CDR2 YFSETQ. With 2 bases clipped from V and 6 bases from J, the junction kept 7 bases outside the gene matches. The CDR3 has 15 amino acids. Healthy individuals who donated bone marrow served as the donors. This PCR relied on a set of 60 Vbeta primers and 13 Jbeta primers. Using immunoSEQ multiplex PCR, the repertoire was profiled, and TCRdb retains in-frame clones only, with some absent. The sample contains 150,000 to 200,000 clones, roughly four fifths of which appear only once. The sequence came from a man aged 25-45 years in good health and CMV-seronegative. The sample taken for sequencing was PBMCs. The V gene is TRBV5-1, the J gene TRBJ2-1, with 8 positions matching TRBD2. CDR3 DNA: TGCGCCAGCAGCTTAGCGGGAGTACTACCCAATGAGCAGTTCTTC. It specifies CASSLAGVLPNEQFF.